This T cell receptor beta chain was identified in a study of T-cell memory formation after mild COVID-19. Study-level findings and limits: That cross-reactive memory joined was suggested by some responding clones appearing in pre-infection memory.

Comments on this clonotype: Its target is not known.

The CDR3 loop spans 13 amino acids. V gave up 1 base and J gave up 8 bases, with 11 bases separating them. Germline-derived CDR1 and CDR2 are LGHNA and YNFKEQ. TCRdb redid the calling of the 5' RACE reads with MiXCR, one entry per CDR3 protein. The table records 250,000 to 350,000 distinct CDR3 sequences, roughly 16% of them present only once. The sequence was collected from a man aged 18 to 30 who had mild COVID-19 (a few samples of this study predate the infection). Cell type and time point are not known. The genes are TRBV4-2 and TRBJ1-1, with D possibly matching TRBD1 (5 bases). Source material: PBMCs or a T cell subset sorted from them (not recorded which). The CDR3 is CASSQVVGPEAFF. Written as DNA, the CDR3 is TGTGCCAGCAGCCAAGTGGTGGGACCCGAAGCTTTCTTT.